These 12 T cell receptor beta chains originate from one sample sequenced in a study of control samples from healthy donors and cancer patients. The data were produced by immunoSEQ multiplex PCR, yet TCRdb's version contains in-frame clones alone and is incomplete. Seen here are over 85,000 clones, roughly nine tenths observed once, and the top ten hold 2% to 2.5%. The sequencing input was blood. These receptors originate from a young woman in good health.

The chain carries TRBV11-2 and TRBJ2-1, with TRBD2 matching over 9 bases. V was pared by 2 bases and J by 6 bases, with 5 bases of the junction left unmatched. Germline V lookup: CDR1 SGHAT, CDR2 FQNNGV. The CDR3 has 15 residues. CDR3 DNA: TGTGCCAGCAGCTTAATGGCGGGAGGGTTCAATGAGCAGTTCTTC. This gives the protein CASSLMAGGFNEQFF.

The V and J genes are TRBV11-3 and TRBJ2-5; 14 nucleotides line up with TRBD2. CDR3 length: 18 residues. V was pared by 5 bases and J by 4 bases, with 12 bases of the junction left unmatched. From germline, CDR1 is SGHNT and CDR2 YENEEA. The CDR3 here is CASSLGLAGEESRETQYF. For the CDR3, the DNA is TGTGCCAGCAGCCTGGGACTAGCGGGAGAAGAGAGTAGAGAGACCCAGTACTTC.

This rearrangement joins TRBV7-9 to TRBJ1-1; TRBD1 matches 7 bases. Germline CDR1 is SEHNR and CDR2 is FQNEAQ (reference sequence). CDR3 length: 14 amino acids. The V gene end was trimmed by 0 bases and the J gene end by 11 bases; junction bases not matched to a gene: 9. CDR3 amino acids: CASSLAEAGGFAFF. The CDR3 nucleotides are TGTGCCAGCAGCTTAGCGGAGGCAGGGGGTTTCGCTTTCTTT.

The CDR3 region has the DNA TGCGCCACGGGAGGGCTAGCGAATCAGCCCCAGCATTTT. This gives the protein CATGGLANQPQHF. V usage is TRBV10-2 and J usage is TRBJ1-5; D unclear. This CDR3 spans 13 amino acids. The ends were cut back, 10 bases at V and 4 bases at J, with 14 bases in the middle. Germline V gene lookup returns CDR1 WSHSY and CDR2 SAAADI.

The V and J genes are TRBV12-3 or TRBV12-4 and TRBJ1-5; perhaps TRBD1 as D (5 bases). V was pared by 6 bases and J by 3 bases, with 9 bases between. The CDR3 has 13 amino acids. The DNA for the CDR3 is TGTGCCAGCAGCCTGGGGGACAATCAGCCCCAGCATTTT. Translating gives CASSLGDNQPQHF.

The sample holds a few counts of this clone. CDR3 amino acids: CASSSQPGQGNSPLHF. CDR3 sequence (DNA): TGTGCCAGCAGCTCTCAGCCGGGACAGGGGAATTCACCCCTCCACTTT. The V and J genes are TRBV7-9 and TRBJ1-6; 10 positions agree with TRBD1. The CDR3 loop spans 16 amino acids. Germline V gives CDR1 SEHNR, CDR2 FQNEAQ (reference sequence). After removal of 4 bases from V and 7 bases from J, the junction contained 7 bases not matched to a gene.

V and J are TRBV28 and TRBJ2-2; 11 bases match TRBD2. The CDR3 is 15 residues long. Trimming removed 3 bases from V and 4 bases from J; junction bases left unmatched: 1. Germline V gene sequence: CDR1 MDHEN, CDR2 SYDVKM. The CDR3 nucleotides are TGTGCCAGCAGTTTCACTAGCGGGGGCACCGGGGAGCTGTTTTTT. Translated, it gives CASSFTSGGTGELFF.

This chain joins TRBV21-1 and TRBJ1-5. TRBV21-1 is a documented pseudogene. The CDR3 spans 17 residues. As DNA, the CDR3 is TGTGCCAGCAGCAAAGCGAGTGGGGGAAGTAGCAATCAGCCCCAGCATTTT. Amino acids: CASSKASGGSSNQPQHF.

This clone occurred once. The CDR3 here is CASTLGGTGGGYTF. CDR3 DNA: TGTGCCAGCACTCTGGGGGGGACAGGGGGCGGCTACACCTTC. The chain joins TRBV6-5 to TRBJ1-2; 12 bases are shared with TRBD1. CDR1 is MNHEY, CDR2 SVGAGI, per germline. V shed 7 bases, J shed 8 bases, and the junction held 8 bases outside the gene matches. This CDR3 spans 14 amino acids.

The chain joins TRBV9 to TRBJ1-2; D is possibly TRBD1 (5 bases). The CDR3 has 15 residues. The germline CDR1 and CDR2 sequences are SGDLS and YYNGEE. V lost 1 base to trimming and J lost 7 bases, with 17 bases between them. DNA of the CDR3: TGTGCCAGCAGCGTAACTACCCGGGACGGGGGTGGCTACACCTTC. It specifies CASSVTTRDGGGYTF.

V is TRBV30 and J is TRBJ2-5, with D uncertain. Germline CDR1 is GTSNPN and CDR2 is SVGIG (reference sequence). V was trimmed by 5 bases and J by 5 bases, leaving 9 bases between them. The CDR3 spans 11 residues. The CDR3 DNA reads as TGTGCCTGGGTCTCGACGGAGACCCAGTACTTC. Translated: CAWVSTETQYF.

In this sample, this clone turned up a few times. The rearrangement joins TRBV25-1 to TRBJ2-7; 7 nucleotides align to TRBD2. The J segment lost 3 bases and the V segment lost 6 bases, leaving 5 bases of the junction unmatched. The CDR3 runs to 13 residues. The germline gives CDR1 MGHDK, CDR2 SYGVNS. The CDR3 coding sequence is TGTGCCAGCAGCGGACTAGGGAACTACGAGCAGTACTTC. Translation gives CASSGLGNYEQYF.